Each of the 30 T cell receptor beta chains below was sequenced from the same sample in a study of T cell clonality in common variable immunodeficiency. General study points: Fewer deletions and N-nucleotide insertions were reportedly seen in common variable immunodeficiency TCR beta sequences.

The protocol was immunoSEQ multiplex PCR, while the TCRdb copy is restricted to in-frame clones and leaves out a portion. Sampling found approximately 35,000 clones, none seen once. Antigens for these TCRs are unknown. Sequenced input: peripheral blood mononuclear cells. The origin of the receptors is a human donor with common variable immunodeficiency.

At least ten counts were recorded for this clone. Read data end 3 residues before the CDR3 end; the end is taken from the germline J gene. V usage is TRBV10-1 and J usage is TRBJ1-3; D uncertain. The CDR3 spans 15 residues. From germline, CDR1 is WNHNN and CDR2 SYGVQD (reference sequence). Deletions cut 3 bases from V and 3 bases from J, with 12 bases between. The CDR3 bases that were read are TGCGCCAGCAGTGATCCGGGGTTAGATGGAAACACC. It encodes CASSDPGLDGNT. The full CDR3 is CASSDPGLDGNTIYF.

This clone was detected many times. The CDR3 is cut off 3 residues early in the read; its end comes from the germline J gene. V usage is TRBV2 and J usage is TRBJ2-1; 8 bases fit TRBD1. The V and J ends lost 6 bases and 3 bases, in that order; junction bases with no gene match: 7. CDR3 size: 15 residues. CDR1 and CDR2 from the germline V gene are SNHLY and FYNNEI. Partial CDR3 DNA: TGTGCCAGCAGAGTCCGGGGGACAGGCTACAATGAG. Translated: CASRVRGTGYNE. The whole CDR3 region reads CASRVRGTGYNEQFF.

For this clone: The read gets to within 3 residues of the CDR3 end, and the germline J gene fills in the rest. The V and J genes are TRBV30 and TRBJ1-3; possibly TRBD1 for D (5 bases). Per germline, CDR1 GTSNPN and CDR2 SVGIG (reference sequence). V gave up 5 bases and J gave up 4 bases, with 9 bases separating them. CDR3 size: 12 residues. The CDR3 loop is CAWSPGGNTIYF. The sequenced CDR3 bases are TGTGCCTGGTCTCCAGGGGGAAACACC.

On this clone itself: The CDR3 end falls 3 residues outside the read, so it is completed with the germline J gene. The chain combines TRBV2 with TRBJ1-3, with no clear D. The CDR3 totals 16 residues. Trimming left V 6 bases short and J 4 bases short, with 19 bases between. Germline CDR1 reads SNHLY; CDR2 reads FYNNEI. CDR3 DNA (partial): TGTGCCAGCAGCCCGAGCACAAGGGTCGAAGGAAACACC. This translates into CASSPSTRVEGNT. The full CDR3 is CASSPSTRVEGNTIYF.

This clone has more than one count but fewer than ten. Read sequence stops 3 residues before the CDR3 end, and the germline J gene provides the missing end. The rearrangement uses TRBV30 and TRBJ2-7, with TRBD2 identical over 12 bases. The J segment lost 2 bases and the V segment lost 3 bases, leaving 2 bases of the junction unmatched. Germline V gene data show CDR1 as GTSNPN and CDR2 as SVGIG (reference sequence). The CDR3 loop spans 14 amino acids. CDR3 in amino acids: CAWRLAGGAYEQYF. CDR3 DNA, as far as it was read: TGTGCCTGGAGACTAGCGGGGGGTGCCTACGAG.

Many counts were recorded for this clone. Sequencing ends 3 residues short of the CDR3 end; the germline J gene provides the rest. V gene TRBV20-1 combines with J gene TRBJ2-1; 8 bases fit TRBD2. Trimming at V came to 6 bases and at J to 4 bases, leaving 8 bases not matched to a gene. CDR3 length: 14 amino acids. CDR1 and CDR2 from the germline V gene are DFQATT and SNEGSKA (reference sequence). CDR3: CSAHTSGLYNEQFF. The CDR3 bases that were read are TGCAGTGCCCACACTAGCGGCCTTTACAATGAG.

This clone has at least ten counts. One end of the junction fails to match germline, which may point to a read error. The read stops 3 residues short of the end of the CDR3; the missing end is completed from the germline J gene. The genes are TRBV29-1 and TRBJ1-5, with D possibly matching TRBD1 (6 bases). The CDR3 consists of 14 residues. Germline lookup yields CDR1 SQVTM and CDR2 ANQGSEA. CDR3 DNA (partial): TGCAGCGCACACAGGGACTATAGCAAGCAGCCC. This encodes CSAHRDYSKQP. The full-length CDR3 reads as CSAHRDYSKQPQHF.

This clone occurred a few times. The read ends 3 residues shy of where the CDR3 ends; the end is completed using the germline J gene. The V and J genes are TRBV19 and TRBJ1-5, with D unclear. Trimming took 1 base from V and 3 from J, leaving 10 bases between them. CDR3 length: 15 amino acids. Germline values: CDR1 LNHDA, CDR2 SQIVND (reference sequence). The CDR3 here is CASSIARFFNQPQHF. Partial CDR3 DNA: TGTGCCAGTAGTATAGCAAGGTTCTTCAATCAGCCC.

This clone has more than one count but fewer than ten. A read error may account for a junction end that differs from germline. With the read ending 3 residues before the CDR3 end, the germline J gene is used to fill in that end. V and J are TRBV18 and TRBJ1-4; D is unresolved. Germline V gives CDR1 KGHSH, CDR2 LQKENI. The CDR3 is made up of 16 amino acids. The part of the CDR3 DNA that was read is TGTGCCAGCTCACCAAGAACTGGAGCAACTAAGGAAAAA. This encodes CASSPRTGATKEK. The entire CDR3 sequence reads CASSPRTGATKEKLFF.

This clone was recorded many times. The CDR3 goes on 3 residues after the read ends, and that part is filled in from the germline J gene. The chain recombines TRBV7-7 with TRBJ1-1; TRBD1 is a possible D gene (6 bases). The CDR3 runs to 13 residues. Germline V gene data show CDR1 as SSHAT and CDR2 as FNYEAQ (reference sequence). V was shortened by 1 base and J by 4 bases, with 7 bases between the two germline ends. The CDR3 reads CASSLGQVTEAFF. CDR3 DNA, as far as it was read: TGTGCCAGCAGCTTAGGACAGGTCACTGAA. The full variable domain, completed using reference TRBV7-7 and TRBJ1-1, is GAGVSQSPRYKVTKRGQDVTLRCDPISSHATLYWYQQALGQGPEFLTYFNYEAQPDKSGLPSDRFSAERPEGSISTLTIQRTEQRDSAMYRCASSLGQVTEAFFGQGTRLTVV.

This clone was detected a few times. The CDR3 end falls 3 residues outside the read, so it is completed with the germline J gene. This chain uses TRBV6-1 with TRBJ2-1; 7 nucleotides line up with TRBD2. Per the germline V gene, CDR1 is MNHNS and CDR2 is SASEGT. CDR3 length equals 15 residues. With 4 bases clipped from V and 5 bases from J, the junction kept 8 bases outside the gene matches. The part of the CDR3 DNA that was read is TGTGCCAGCAGTGGGGGCCGGGCGGGGGACAATGAG. As protein: CASSGGRAGDNE. The whole CDR3 protein is CASSGGRAGDNEQFF.

Worth noting for this clone: The junction shows a germline mismatch at one end, possibly a read error. The read finishes 3 residues shy of the CDR3 end, and the germline J gene is used to complete it. This chain connects TRBV6-2 or TRBV6-3 to TRBJ1-6, with 7 bases matching TRBD1. CDR1 is MNHEY and CDR2 is SVGEGT in the germline V gene. There are 14 residues in the CDR3. The CDR3 DNA, read in part, is TGTGCCAGCGGCGGGACAGCCTATAAGTCACCC. Its translation: CASGGTAYKSP. The full CDR3 is CASGGTAYKSPLHF.

This clone showed up many times. The DNA ends 3 residues before the CDR3 does, and the rest of the CDR3 is filled in from the germline J gene. The chain has TRBV2 and TRBJ2-5; no clear D. The CDR3 has 13 residues. The V and J ends lost 3 bases and 0 bases respectively, with 5 bases between them. Germline V gene data show CDR1 as SNHLY and CDR2 as FYNNEI. CDR3 protein: CASSDGYQETQYF. The CDR3 DNA, read in part, is TGTGCCAGCAGTGACGGGTACCAAGAGACC.

A note on this clone: The CDR3 goes on 3 residues after the read ends, and that part is filled in from the germline J gene. The J gene is TRBJ2-5, the V gene TRBV30, with D possibly matching TRBD2 (7 bases). Germline V CDR1 and CDR2: GTSNPN, SVGIG (reference sequence). The V end lost 0 bases, the J end lost 5 bases, and 10 bases lay between the germline ends. This CDR3 contains 13 residues. This CDR3 reads CAWSVKGGETQYF. CDR3 DNA (partial): TGTGCCTGGAGTGTTAAGGGGGGGGAGACC. The whole variable domain, remainder taken from reference TRBV30 and TRBJ2-5, is SQTIHQWPATLVQPVGSPLSLECTVEGTSNPNLYWYRQAAGRGLQLLFYSVGIGQISSEVPQNLSASRPQDRQFILSSKKLLLSDSGFYLCAWSVKGGETQYFGPGTRLLVL.

The sequenced CDR3 bases are TGTGCCTGGAGTGAGGTCGAGGGCCCTTATGGC. This translates into CAWSEVEGPYG. The whole CDR3 sequence reads CAWSEVEGPYGYTF. This sequence joins TRBV30 and TRBJ1-2; D gene uncertain. The read terminates 3 residues ahead of where the CDR3 ends, so the germline J gene completes it. V was trimmed by 1 base and J by 5 bases, leaving 14 bases between them. Germline V gene sequence: CDR1 GTSNPN, CDR2 SVGIG (reference sequence). The length of the CDR3 is 14 residues.

By its share, this clone is medium-sized. Read coverage stops 3 residues before the CDR3 terminus; the germline J gene supplies the remainder. The genes are TRBV2 and TRBJ2-4; no clear D gene. Trimming removed 2 bases from V and 0 bases from J, with 5 bases in between. The CDR3 covers 14 residues. Germline lookup yields CDR1 SNHLY and CDR2 FYNNEI. The sequenced part of the CDR3 DNA is TGTGCCAGCAGTGAAAGCCTAGCCAAAAACATT. Translated: CASSESLAKNI. The entire CDR3 reads CASSESLAKNIQYF.

Only a few counts were recorded for this clone. Read data end 3 residues before the CDR3 end; the end is taken from the germline J gene. The chain joins TRBV7-2 to TRBJ2-2; 7 bases are shared with TRBD2. The CDR3 has 13 amino acids. Germline V gene lookup returns CDR1 SGHTA and CDR2 FQGNSA. V dropped 5 bases and J dropped 7; count of bases not matched to a gene: 4. The CDR3 DNA, read in part, is TGTGCCAGCAGCCTCGGACTAGGCGGGGAG. Amino acid sequence: CASSLGLGGE. The whole CDR3 sequence is CASSLGLGGELFF.

This clone was detected only a few times. The read terminates 3 residues before the CDR3 end, so the remaining end is supplied by the germline J gene. The chain couples TRBV6-1 to TRBJ1-1; D unclear. The CDR3 runs to 15 residues. V lost 0 bases, J lost 0 bases, and 8 bases lay in between. CDR1 is MNHNS, CDR2 SASEGT, per germline. CDR3 sequence: CASSEASGMNTEAFF. The sequenced CDR3 bases are TGTGCCAGCAGTGAAGCTTCGGGGATGAACACTGAA.

This clone has only a few counts. The read terminates 3 residues ahead of where the CDR3 ends, so the germline J gene completes it. The chain uses TRBV20-1 and TRBJ2-3; 10 bases match TRBD2. V was pared by 6 bases and J by 2 bases, with 8 bases of the junction left unmatched. The CDR3 is 15 residues long. Germline CDR1 and CDR2: DFQATT and SNEGSKA (reference sequence). CDR3 DNA (partial): TGCAGTGCCAAGCGGGGGGGCCAACACACAGATACG. It specifies CSAKRGGQHTDT. The complete CDR3 protein is CSAKRGGQHTDTQYF.

This clone was detected only a few times. The read terminates 3 residues ahead of where the CDR3 ends, so the germline J gene completes it. The J gene is TRBJ2-3, the V gene TRBV11-2, with TRBD2 identical over 15 bases. Trimming at V came to 7 bases and at J to 8 bases, leaving 4 bases not matched to a gene. The length of the CDR3 is 14 residues. Germline CDR1 is SGHAT and CDR2 is FQNNGV. CDR3 bases read: TGTGCCAGCATCTGGACTAGCGGGGGGGGTACG. Encoded protein: CASIWTSGGGT. The whole CDR3 protein is CASIWTSGGGTQYF.

This clone was seen only a few times. The read ends 3 residues early relative to the CDR3; the germline J gene fills the gap. The chain combines TRBV18 with TRBJ2-7; tentative D call: TRBD1 (6 bases). CDR1 is KGHSH, CDR2 LQKENI, per germline. CDR3 length equals 14 residues. The V end lost 4 bases, the J end lost 1 base, and 11 bases lay between the germline ends. CDR3 DNA, as far as it was read: TGTGCCAGCTCACAACCGGGACATTCCTACGAG. It translates to CASSQPGHSYE. The complete CDR3 protein is CASSQPGHSYEQYF. Supplemented by reference TRBV18 and TRBJ2-7, the full variable domain reads NAGVMQNPRHLVRRRGQEARLRCSPMKGHSHVYWYRQLPEEGLKFMVYLQKENIIDESGMPKERFSAEFPKEGPSILRIQQVVRGDSAAYFCASSQPGHSYEQYFGPGTRLTVT.

This clone has just a few counts. The CDR3 end falls 3 residues outside the read, so it is completed with the germline J gene. This rearrangement joins TRBV19 to TRBJ1-3, with D uncertain. The V end was cut by 3 bases, the J end by 3 bases, with 21 bases between. The CDR3 runs 18 residues. Germline V gene sequence: CDR1 LNHDA, CDR2 SQIVND (reference sequence). Here the CDR3 reads CASSIGAQRNGIGNTIYF. The CDR3 DNA, read in part, is TGTGCCAGTAGTATTGGTGCGCAGCGGAACGGCATTGGAAACACC.

This clone was seen at least ten times. The read is 3 residues too short to cover the CDR3 end, so that end is filled in from the germline J gene. The chain combines TRBV14 with TRBJ2-7; tentatively, D is TRBD1 (6 bases). The CDR3 is 15 residues long. Per the germline V gene, CDR1 is SGHDN and CDR2 is FVKESK. V lost 4 bases to trimming and J lost 1 base, with 14 bases between them. CDR3 DNA (partial): TGTGCCAGCAGCCTTAGCCCAGGGACATCCTACGAG. This sequence encodes CASSLSPGTSYE. In full, the CDR3 reads CASSLSPGTSYEQYF.

This clone was seen many times. The read gets to within 3 residues of the CDR3 end, and the germline J gene fills in the rest. The V gene is TRBV20-1, the J gene TRBJ1-3, with 8 positions matching TRBD1. CDR1 is DFQATT, CDR2 SNEGSKA, per germline (reference sequence). Trimming removed 0 bases from V and 8 bases from J; junction bases left unmatched: 6. This CDR3 contains 14 residues. CDR3 in amino acids: CSARDPQGVYTIYF. Partial CDR3 DNA: TGCAGTGCTAGAGATCCACAGGGGGTTTACACC.

This clone showed up just a few times. The CDR3 end falls 3 residues outside the read, so it is completed with the germline J gene. This chain joins TRBV2 and TRBJ2-2, with 7 bases identical to TRBD1. There are 15 residues in the CDR3. V lost 7 bases, J lost 1 base, and 6 bases stayed unmatched. Germline CDR1 SNHLY, CDR2 FYNNEI. This CDR3 is CASKGGNWNTGELFF. Partial CDR3 DNA: TGTGCCAGCAAAGGGGGCAACTGGAACACCGGGGAG. The full variable domain, with the rest looked up from reference TRBV2 and TRBJ2-2, is EPEVTQTPSHQVTQMGQEVILRCVPISNHLYFYWYRQILGQKVEFLVSFYNNEISEKSEIFDDQFSVERPDGSNFTLKIRSTKLEDSAMYFCASKGGNWNTGELFFGEGSRLTVL.

This clone was picked up many times. The read terminates 3 residues before the CDR3 end, so the remaining end is supplied by the germline J gene. The V and J genes are TRBV14 and TRBJ2-1; perhaps TRBD2 as D (5 bases). Trimming removed 7 bases at V and 3 bases at J, with 19 bases between. CDR1 and CDR2 from the germline V gene are SGHDN and FVKESK. The CDR3 length is 16 residues. The covered CDR3 bases are TGTGCCAGCACCGACCCACGAGGGCAGATCTACAATGAG. This translates into CASTDPRGQIYNE. The full CDR3 is CASTDPRGQIYNEQFF.

Many counts were recorded for this clone. The sequenced fragment ends 3 residues before the CDR3 boundary, so the rest is inferred from the germline J gene. J is TRBJ2-2 and V is TRBV12-3 or TRBV12-4; TRBD1 matches 7 bases. This CDR3 is 15 amino acids long. V lost 8 bases and J lost 5; bases outside the gene matches: 11. CDR3 DNA, as far as it was read: TGTGCCAGCCGTATCGAGGGGGCGAGGACCGGGGAG. It specifies CASRIEGARTGE. The full CDR3 is CASRIEGARTGELFF.

In this sample, this clone is medium-sized. The read ends 3 residues before the CDR3 terminus; that terminus is restored from the germline J gene. The chain carries TRBV2 and TRBJ2-5, with 8 positions matching TRBD2. The CDR3 is made up of 15 amino acids. With 1 base clipped from V and 0 bases from J, the junction kept 1 base outside the gene matches. Germline assignment: CDR1 SNHLY and CDR2 FYNNEI. The CDR3 bases that were read are TGTGCCAGCAGTGAAGTAGCGGGGTACCAAGAGACC. Its protein is CASSEVAGYQET. The CDR3 reads in full as CASSEVAGYQETQYF.

This clone was detected only a few times. The read ends 3 residues before the CDR3 terminus; that terminus is restored from the germline J gene. This chain uses TRBV7-9 with TRBJ2-7, with TRBD2 matching over 10 bases. V was pared by 7 bases and J by 3 bases, with 3 bases of the junction left unmatched. Germline V gene data show CDR1 as SEHNR and CDR2 as FQNEAQ (reference sequence). The CDR3 consists of 13 residues. The CDR3: CASTWTSGYEQYF. CDR3 DNA, as far as it was read: TGTGCCAGCACCTGGACTAGCGGCTACGAG.

This clone has a count of ten or more. The read ends 3 residues early relative to the CDR3; the germline J gene fills the gap. The chain combines TRBV29-1 with TRBJ1-1; 8 bases are a match to TRBD1. This CDR3 comprises 13 residues. Germline CDR1 SQVTM, CDR2 ANQGSEA. Germline trimming cut 5 bases from V and 6 bases from J; bases unmatched to any gene: 8. CDR3 in amino acids: CSVLRQGIAEAFF. Partial CDR3 DNA: TGCAGCGTTCTACGACAGGGGATTGCTGAA.